The clone carrying this T cell receptor beta chain was seen ten or more times. Its specificity is unknown. This sample was included in a study of T cells after yellow fever vaccination. Study summary: Preparation of fractions with low cell numbers was performed using SMART-Seq v4 Ultra Low Input. Overall study findings and caveats: A weaker but faster secondary response was observed, peaking on day 5 versus 15.

The J segment lost 4 bases and the V segment lost 1 base, leaving 7 bases of the junction unmatched. The CDR3 is made up of 17 amino acids. The germline gives CDR1 MGHRA, CDR2 YSYEKL. The 5'RACE template-switching step produced TCR cDNA and added a universal primer site and UMIs. A single record per CDR3 protein comes from TCRdb applying MiXCR to the 5' RACE reads. Among approximately 70,000 distinct CDR3 sequences, approximately 7% were seen once, and the ten largest hold under 45%. The source material was CD8+ T cells sorted from PBMCs, sampled roughly seven weeks after the first yellow fever vaccination. This sequence was found in a man aged 18 to 30 who received the YFV17D yellow fever vaccine. The V call is TRBV4-1, the J call TRBJ2-2; TRBD2 matches 9 bases. The CDR3 DNA reads TGCGCCAGCAGCCAAGGGAATAGCGGGGGAGTCACCGGGGAGCTGTTTTTT. Translating it yields CASSQGNSGGVTGELFF.